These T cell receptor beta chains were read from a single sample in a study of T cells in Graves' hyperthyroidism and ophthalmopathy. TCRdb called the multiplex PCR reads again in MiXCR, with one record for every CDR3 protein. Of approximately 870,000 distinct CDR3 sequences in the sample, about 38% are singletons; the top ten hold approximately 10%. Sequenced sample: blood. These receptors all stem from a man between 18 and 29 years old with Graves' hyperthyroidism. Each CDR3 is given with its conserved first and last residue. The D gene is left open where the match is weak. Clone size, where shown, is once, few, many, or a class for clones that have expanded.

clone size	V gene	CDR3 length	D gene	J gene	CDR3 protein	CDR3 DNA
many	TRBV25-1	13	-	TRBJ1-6	CATRPGGDSPLHF	TGTGCCACGCGCCCCGGGGGGGATTCACCCCTCCACTTT
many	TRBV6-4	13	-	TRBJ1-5	CASDGTCNQPQHF	TGTGCCAGCGATGGGACATGCAATCAGCCCCAGCATTTT
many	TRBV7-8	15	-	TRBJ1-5	CASSSNRVGNQPQHF	TGTGCCAGCAGCTCCAACAGGGTGGGCAATCAGCCCCAGCATTTT
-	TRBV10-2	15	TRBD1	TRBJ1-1	CASRQRTGGITEAFF	TGTGCCAGCAGACAACGAACAGGGGGCATAACTGAAGCTTTCTTT
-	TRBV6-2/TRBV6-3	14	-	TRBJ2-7	CASSYDGIAYEQYF	TGTGCCAGCAGTTACGACGGGATCGCCTACGAGCAGTACTTC
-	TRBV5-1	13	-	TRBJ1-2	CASSLGSSEGYTF	TGCGCCAGCAGCTTGGGTTCTTCAGAGGGCTACACCTTC
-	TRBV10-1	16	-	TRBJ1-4	CASSEEGRRESEKLFF	TGCGCCAGCAGTGAGGAGGGACGGAGGGAAAGTGAAAAACTGTTTTTT
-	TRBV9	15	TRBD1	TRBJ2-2	CASSVDRGPTGELFF	TGTGCCAGCAGCGTAGACAGGGGACCCACCGGGGAGCTGTTTTTT
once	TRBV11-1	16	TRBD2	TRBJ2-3	CASSGPPGLAADTQYF	TGTGCCAGCAGCGGCCCGCCGGGACTAGCCGCAGATACGCAGTATTTT
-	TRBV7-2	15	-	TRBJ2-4	CASSSAASGAAIQYF	TGTGCCAGCAGCTCCGCGGCCTCAGGGGCTGCCATTCAGTACTTC
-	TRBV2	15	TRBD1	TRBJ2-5	CASTADRASNQPQYF	TGTGCCAGCACCGCGGACAGGGCAAGCAATCAGCCCCAGTACTTC
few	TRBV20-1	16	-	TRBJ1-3	CSGTRGGLSSGNTIYF	TGCAGCGGTACAAGAGGCGGTTTGAGCTCTGGAAACACCATATATTTT
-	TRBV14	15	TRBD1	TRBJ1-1	CASSQAGTGNTEAFF	TGTGCCAGCAGCCAGGCCGGGACAGGGAACACTGAAGCTTTCTTT
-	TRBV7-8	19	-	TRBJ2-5	CASSLDSGVGGLYQETQYF	TGTGCCAGCAGCTTAGATTCGGGGGTAGGGGGTTTGTACCAAGAGACCCAGTACTTC
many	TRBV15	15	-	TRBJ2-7	CATSRDTGRYYEQYF	TGTGCCACCAGCAGAGATACGGGGCGCTACTACGAGCAGTACTTC
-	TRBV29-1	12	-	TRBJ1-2	CSVRDMNYGYTF	TGCAGCGTTCGCGACATGAACTATGGCTACACCTTC
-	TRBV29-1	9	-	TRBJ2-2	CSAGGELFF	TGCAGCGCTGGAGGGGAGCTGTTTTTT
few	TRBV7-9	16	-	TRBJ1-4	CASSQDMGAANEKLFF	TGTGCCAGCAGCCAAGATATGGGAGCAGCTAATGAAAAACTGTTTTTT
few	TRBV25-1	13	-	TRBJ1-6	CASSPGFNSPLHF	TGTGCCAGCTCACCGGGTTTTAATTCACCCCTCCACTTT
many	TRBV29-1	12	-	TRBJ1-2	CSVDPQNYGYTF	TGCAGCGTTGACCCCCAGAACTATGGCTACACCTTC
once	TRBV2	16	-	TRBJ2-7	CASSEGPWDSPDEQYF	TGTGCCAGCAGTGAAGGCCCCTGGGACTCCCCCGACGAGCAGTACTTC
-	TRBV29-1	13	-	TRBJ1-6	CSVAGDEYSPLHF	TGCAGCGTCGCTGGGGACGAATATTCACCCCTCCACTTT
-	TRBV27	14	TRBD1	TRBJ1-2	CASSLSGQGAGYTF	TGTGCCAGCAGTTTATCGGGACAGGGAGCTGGCTACACCTTC
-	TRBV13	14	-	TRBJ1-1	CASRLDPLGTEAFF	TGTGCCAGCAGACTAGACCCCCTGGGGACTGAAGCTTTCTTT
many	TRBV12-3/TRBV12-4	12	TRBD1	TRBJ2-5	CASTAGGETQYF	TGTGCCAGTACGGCAGGGGGAGAGACCCAGTACTTC
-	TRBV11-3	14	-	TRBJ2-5	CASSPGSGEETQYF	TGTGCCAGCAGCCCCGGGTCGGGCGAAGAGACCCAGTACTTC
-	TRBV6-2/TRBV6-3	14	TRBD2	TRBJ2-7	CASIQLAGVSEQYF	TGTGCCAGCATCCAACTAGCGGGAGTTTCAGAGCAGTACTTC